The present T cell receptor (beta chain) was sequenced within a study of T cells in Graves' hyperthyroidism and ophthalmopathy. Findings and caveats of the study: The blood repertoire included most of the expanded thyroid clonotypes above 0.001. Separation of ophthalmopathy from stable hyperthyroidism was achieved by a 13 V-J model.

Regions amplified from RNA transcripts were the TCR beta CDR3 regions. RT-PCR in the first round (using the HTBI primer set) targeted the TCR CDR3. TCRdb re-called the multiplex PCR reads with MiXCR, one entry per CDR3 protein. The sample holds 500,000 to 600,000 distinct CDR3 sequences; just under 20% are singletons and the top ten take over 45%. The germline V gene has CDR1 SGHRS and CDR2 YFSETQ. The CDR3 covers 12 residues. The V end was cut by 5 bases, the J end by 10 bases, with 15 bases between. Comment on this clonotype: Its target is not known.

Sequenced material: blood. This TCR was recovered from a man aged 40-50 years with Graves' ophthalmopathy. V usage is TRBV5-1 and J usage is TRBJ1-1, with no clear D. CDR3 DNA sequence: TGCGCCAGCAGGGATCCGAGGCACGTAGCTTTCTTT. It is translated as CASRDPRHVAFF.